Listed below are T cell receptor beta chains from one sample, sequenced in a study of T cells in Graves' hyperthyroidism and ophthalmopathy. TCRdb analysed the multiplex PCR reads with MiXCR anew, one entry per CDR3 protein. The repertoire has around 340,000 distinct CDR3 sequences, 21% of them found once; the top ten carry 50%. Sequencing used blood. The origin of the receptors is a woman between 45 and 65 years old with Graves' hyperthyroidism. Both conserved end residues are part of each CDR3. A D gene is named only where the DNA matches it firmly. Expanded clones get a size class; other rows say once, few or many, or leave the size out.

v_gene	d_gene	abundance	j_gene	CDR3aa	CDR3nt
TRBV7-2	TRBD1	.	TRBJ2-2	CASSPGQGAPGMFF	TGTGCCAGCAGCCCGGGACAGGGGGCGCCGGGGATGTTTTTT
TRBV2	TRBD2	once	TRBJ2-5	CASSEERGPSPQETQYF	TGTGCCAGCAGTGAAGAGCGGGGGCCATCTCCGCAAGAGACCCAGTACTTC
TRBV18	TRBD1	.	TRBJ2-7	CASSHHTGTGDGEQYF	TGTGCCAGCAGCCACCATACCGGGACAGGGGACGGCGAGCAGTACTTC
TRBV7-9	TRBD1	many	TRBJ2-3	CASSPRDRRRPDTQYF	TGTGCCAGCAGCCCACGGGACAGGCGAAGACCAGATACGCAGTATTTT
TRBV20-1	TRBD2	few	TRBJ2-3	CSASLGSGGGTDTQYF	TGCAGTGCTAGTCTTGGGAGCGGGGGGGGTACAGATACGCAGTATTTT
TRBV28	.	.	TRBJ2-1	CASKPLNYNEQFF	TGTGCCAGCAAACCACTAAACTACAATGAGCAGTTCTTC
TRBV9	.	few	TRBJ2-6	CASSVRASGTGSGANVLTF	TGTGCCAGCAGCGTAAGAGCGTCAGGGACTGGGTCTGGGGCCAACGTCCTGACTTTC
TRBV12-3/TRBV12-4	TRBD2	once	TRBJ2-3	CASSLGAGVTGTQYF	TGTGCCAGCAGTTTAGGAGCGGGAGTTACTGGAACGCAGTATTTT
TRBV7-8	.	many	TRBJ1-2	CASSPHGEGYTF	TGTGCCAGCAGCCCCCATGGAGAAGGCTACACCTTC
TRBV12-3/TRBV12-4	.	many	TRBJ2-2	CASSLKILGIRSTGELFF	TGTGCCAGCAGTTTAAAAATTCTGGGAATCAGGAGCACCGGGGAGCTGTTTTTT
TRBV18	.	.	TRBJ2-3	CASSLKGGTQYF	TGTGCCAGCTCCCTTAAGGGGGGTACGCAGTATTTT
TRBV5-1	TRBD1	many	TRBJ2-6	CASSHHRGRAGANVLTF	TGCGCCAGCAGCCACCACAGGGGACGCGCTGGGGCCAACGTCCTGACTTTC
TRBV27	.	.	TRBJ2-7	CASSTGPGYEQYF	TGTGCCAGCAGTACCGGACCAGGCTACGAGCAGTACTTC
TRBV28	.	many	TRBJ1-1	CASSLSLAENTEAFF	TGTGCCAGCAGTTTATCCCTTGCAGAGAACACTGAAGCTTTCTTT
TRBV6-1	.	.	TRBJ2-1	CASSEGANNEQFF	TGTGCCAGCAGTGAAGGGGCAAACAATGAGCAGTTCTTC
TRBV3-1	TRBD1	many	TRBJ2-7	CASSQGGTGSYEQYF	TGTGCCAGCAGCCAAGGCGGGACAGGCTCCTACGAGCAGTACTTC
TRBV20-1	.	many	TRBJ1-1	CSARDRGPAEAFF	TGCAGTGCTAGAGATCGGGGGCCCGCTGAAGCTTTCTTT
TRBV20-1	.	.	TRBJ2-2	CSARGGTANTGELFF	TGCAGTGCTAGAGGTGGTACGGCGAACACCGGGGAGCTGTTTTTT
TRBV7-2	TRBD2	.	TRBJ2-3	CASSTSGTGDTQYF	TGTGCCAGCAGCACTAGCGGGACTGGAGATACGCAGTATTTT
TRBV3-1	TRBD1	many	TRBJ1-6	CASSRGTGGIILHF	TGTGCCAGCAGCCGTGGGACAGGGGGCATCATCCTCCACTTT
TRBV7-9	.	many	TRBJ2-3	CASSEGFGTQYF	TGTGCCAGCAGCGAAGGGTTTGGTACGCAGTATTTT
TRBV7-8	.	many	TRBJ2-3	CASSPLDTQYF	TGTGCCAGCAGCCCTTTAGATACGCAGTATTTT
TRBV3-1	TRBD2	few	TRBJ2-3	CASSQGLAVLKADTQYF	TGTGCCAGCAGCCAAGGGCTAGCGGTCCTGAAGGCAGATACGCAGTATTTT
TRBV14	.	many	TRBJ1-2	CASSRQRGPTPNYGYTF	TGTGCCAGCAGCCGTCAACGAGGGCCAACTCCTAACTATGGCTACACCTTC
TRBV6-1	.	many	TRBJ1-5	CASMRSDGHNQPQHF	TGTGCCAGCATGCGTTCGGACGGTCACAATCAGCCCCAGCATTTT
TRBV12-3/TRBV12-4	.	many	TRBJ1-4	CASSLSGAGEKLFF	TGTGCCAGCAGTTTATCAGGGGCGGGAGAAAAACTGTTTTTT
TRBV27	.	many	TRBJ2-2	CASSLSRSGTGELFF	TGTGCCAGCAGTTTATCGAGATCGGGGACCGGGGAGCTGTTTTTT
TRBV3-1	TRBD2	many	TRBJ2-1	CASSQDAVGGGPNNEQFF	TGTGCCAGCAGCCAAGACGCGGTGGGGGGAGGGCCCAACAATGAGCAGTTCTTC
TRBV30	.	few	TRBJ2-3	CAWNRATDTQYF	TGTGCCTGGAACAGGGCGACAGATACGCAGTATTTT
TRBV2	.	many	TRBJ1-2	CASTPHASGNYGYTF	TGTGCCAGCACCCCCCACGCGTCGGGGAACTATGGCTACACCTTC
TRBV28	.	.	TRBJ2-2	CASSQGYRDTGELFF	TGTGCCAGCAGCCAAGGCTACAGGGACACCGGGGAGCTGTTTTTT
TRBV5-1	.	many	TRBJ2-3	CASQGRGDTDTQYF	TGCGCCAGCCAGGGTCGAGGCGACACAGATACGCAGTATTTT
TRBV28	.	few	TRBJ1-1	CASSLYKPPQAFF	TGTGCCAGCAGTTTGTATAAGCCCCCGCAAGCTTTCTTT
TRBV6-1	.	many	TRBJ1-5	CASSPKAGYNQPQHF	TGTGCCAGCAGTCCTAAGGCAGGGTACAATCAGCCCCAGCATTTT
TRBV12-3/TRBV12-4	TRBD2	many	TRBJ2-2	CASRAGTSGRLTGELFF	TGTGCCAGCAGGGCCGGGACTAGCGGGAGGCTAACCGGGGAGCTGTTTTTT
TRBV6-1	.	many	TRBJ1-2	CASSGQVEYGYTF	TGTGCCAGCTCGGGACAAGTGGAATATGGCTACACCTTC
TRBV10-3	.	few	TRBJ2-1	CAISPGSVYNEQFF	TGTGCCATCAGTCCCGGGTCAGTCTACAATGAGCAGTTCTTC
TRBV28	TRBD1	.	TRBJ2-4	CASSLTGTGLNIQYF	TGTGCCAGCAGTCTTACCGGGACAGGGTTGAACATTCAGTACTTC
TRBV4-1	TRBD2	.	TRBJ2-6	CASSQGPAGASGANVLTF	TGCGCCAGCAGCCAAGGTCCAGCGGGGGCCTCTGGGGCCAACGTCCTGACTTTC
TRBV2	TRBD2	many	TRBJ2-1	CASSPLTSGSRDEQFF	TGTGCCAGCAGTCCCCTTACTAGCGGGTCGAGGGATGAGCAGTTCTTC
TRBV27	TRBD1	.	TRBJ2-7	CASRTAGGSSYEQYF	TGTGCCAGCAGGACTGCAGGGGGAAGCTCCTACGAGCAGTACTTC
TRBV28	.	many	TRBJ1-2	CASSLYQGDYGYTF	TGTGCCAGCAGTTTATATCAGGGAGACTATGGCTACACCTTC
TRBV11-3	.	.	TRBJ1-3	CASSHRVDSGNTIYF	TGTGCCAGCAGCCACAGGGTAGACTCTGGAAACACCATATATTTT
TRBV2	.	.	TRBJ1-1	CASSGTLRGTEAFF	TGTGCCAGCAGTGGGACACTTCGGGGCACTGAAGCTTTCTTT
TRBV12-3/TRBV12-4	.	many	TRBJ1-1	CASSALQGKAFF	TGTGCCAGCAGTGCCCTCCAGGGAAAAGCTTTCTTT
TRBV2	.	many	TRBJ2-2	CASKPTLLGGELFF	TGTGCCAGCAAACCTACCCTGTTGGGCGGGGAGCTGTTTTTT
TRBV6-1	.	many	TRBJ2-7	CASSFGLKQYF	TGTGCCAGCAGTTTTGGGTTGAAGCAGTACTTC
TRBV28	.	many	TRBJ2-3	CASSLGSSTDTQYF	TGTGCCAGCAGTTTAGGGTCCTCGACAGATACGCAGTATTTT
TRBV6-1	TRBD2	many	TRBJ2-3	CASSKTGTSNSDTQYF	TGTGCCAGCAGTAAAACCGGGACTAGCAATTCAGATACGCAGTATTTT
TRBV7-9	.	few	TRBJ1-1	CATQPGEGSTEAFF	TGTGCCACCCAGCCCGGGGAGGGGAGCACTGAAGCTTTCTTT
TRBV7-9	TRBD1	.	TRBJ2-7	CASSSIMGQGVYEQYF	TGTGCCAGCAGCTCCATAATGGGACAGGGTGTCTACGAGCAGTACTTC
TRBV11-3	.	many	TRBJ2-1	CASSLAGGVSYNEQFF	TGTGCCAGCAGCTTAGCGGGCGGGGTCTCCTACAATGAGCAGTTCTTC
TRBV2	.	many	TRBJ1-6	CASSVRHGVSSYNSPLHF	TGTGCCAGCAGTGTTAGACACGGAGTTAGCTCCTATAATTCACCCCTCCACTTT
TRBV10-3	.	.	TRBJ1-2	CAISPDSLGYGYTF	TGTGCCATCAGTCCGGACAGTTTAGGCTATGGCTACACCTTC
TRBV9	TRBD2	few	TRBJ2-1	CASSVVAGGSNEQFF	TGTGCCAGCAGCGTAGTAGCGGGCGGGAGCAATGAGCAGTTCTTC
TRBV6-2/TRBV6-3	.	.	TRBJ2-1	CASTAATVESGNERFF	TGTGCCAGCACGGCGGCAACGGTGGAGAGTGGTAATGAGCGGTTCTTC
TRBV11-2	TRBD2	.	TRBJ2-3	CASSFSGRLRDTQYF	TGTGCCAGCAGCTTTAGCGGGAGACTGCGAGATACGCAGTATTTT
TRBV28	TRBD1	.	TRBJ1-2	CASSIDRDYGYTF	TGTGCCAGCAGTATCGACAGGGACTATGGCTACACCTTC
TRBV10-2	.	.	TRBJ2-1	CASSDTGRTAYNEQFF	TGCGCCAGCAGTGACACGGGGCGGACTGCCTACAATGAGCAGTTCTTC